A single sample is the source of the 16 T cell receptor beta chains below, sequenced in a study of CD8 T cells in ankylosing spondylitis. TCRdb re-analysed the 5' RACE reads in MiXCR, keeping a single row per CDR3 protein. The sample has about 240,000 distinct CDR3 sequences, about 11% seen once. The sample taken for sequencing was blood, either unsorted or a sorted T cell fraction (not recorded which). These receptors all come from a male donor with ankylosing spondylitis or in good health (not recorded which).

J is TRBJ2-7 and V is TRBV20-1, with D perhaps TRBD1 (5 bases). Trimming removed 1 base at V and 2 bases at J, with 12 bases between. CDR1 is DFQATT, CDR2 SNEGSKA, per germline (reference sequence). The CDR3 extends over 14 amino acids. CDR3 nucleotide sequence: TGCAGTGCTAGAGGTCCAAGGGGCACCTACGAGCAGTACTTC. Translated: CSARGPRGTYEQYF.

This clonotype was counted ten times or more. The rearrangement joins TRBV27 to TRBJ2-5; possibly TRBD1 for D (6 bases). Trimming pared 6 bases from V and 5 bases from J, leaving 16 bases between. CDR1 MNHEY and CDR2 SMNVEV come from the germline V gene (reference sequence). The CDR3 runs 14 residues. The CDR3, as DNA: TGTGCCAGCAGAGGGACACGCGACGGTGAGACCCAGTACTTC. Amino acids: CASRGTRDGETQYF.

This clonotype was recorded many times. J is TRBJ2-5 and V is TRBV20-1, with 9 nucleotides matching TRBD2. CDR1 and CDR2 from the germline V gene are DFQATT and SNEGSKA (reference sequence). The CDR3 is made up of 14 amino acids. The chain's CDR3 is CSQGGSSGTETQYF. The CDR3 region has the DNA TGCAGCCAGGGTGGGTCTAGCGGGACGGAGACCCAGTACTTC.

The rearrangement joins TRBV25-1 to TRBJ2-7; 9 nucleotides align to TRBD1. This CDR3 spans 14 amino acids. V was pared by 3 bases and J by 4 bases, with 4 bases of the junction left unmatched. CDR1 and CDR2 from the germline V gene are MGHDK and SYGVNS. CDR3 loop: CASSEGQGGYEQYF. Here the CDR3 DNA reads TGTGCCAGCAGTGAGGGACAGGGAGGGTACGAGCAGTACTTC.

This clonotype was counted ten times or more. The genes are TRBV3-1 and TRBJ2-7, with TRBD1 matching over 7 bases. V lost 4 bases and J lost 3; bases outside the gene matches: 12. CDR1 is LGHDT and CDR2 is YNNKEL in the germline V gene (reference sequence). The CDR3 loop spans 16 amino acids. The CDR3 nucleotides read TGTGCCAGCAGCCGGGGGTATGGACAGGCTGGCTACGAGCAGTACTTC. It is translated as CASSRGYGQAGYEQYF.

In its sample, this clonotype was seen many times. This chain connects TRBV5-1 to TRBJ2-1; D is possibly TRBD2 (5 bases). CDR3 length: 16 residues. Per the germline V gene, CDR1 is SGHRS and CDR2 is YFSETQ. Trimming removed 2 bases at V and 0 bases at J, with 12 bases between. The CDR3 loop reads CASSLSGMNSYNEQFF. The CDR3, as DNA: TGCGCCAGCAGCTTATCGGGGATGAACTCCTACAATGAGCAGTTCTTC.

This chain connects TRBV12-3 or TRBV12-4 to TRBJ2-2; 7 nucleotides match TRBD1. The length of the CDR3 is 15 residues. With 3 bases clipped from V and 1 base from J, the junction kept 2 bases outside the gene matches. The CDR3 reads CASSLGQMNTGELFF. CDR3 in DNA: TGTGCCAGCAGTTTGGGACAGATGAACACCGGGGAGCTGTTTTTT.

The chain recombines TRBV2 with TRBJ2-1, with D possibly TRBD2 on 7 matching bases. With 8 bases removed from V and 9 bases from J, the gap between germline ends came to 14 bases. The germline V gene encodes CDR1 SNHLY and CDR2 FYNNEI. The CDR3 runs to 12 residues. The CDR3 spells CASWGGASEQFF. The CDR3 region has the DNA TGTGCCAGCTGGGGGGGGGCGAGTGAGCAGTTCTTC.

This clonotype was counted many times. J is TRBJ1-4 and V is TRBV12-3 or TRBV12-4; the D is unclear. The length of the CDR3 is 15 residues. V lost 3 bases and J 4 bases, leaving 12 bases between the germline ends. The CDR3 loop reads CASSLRSPGNEKLFF. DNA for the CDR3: TGTGCCAGCAGTTTGAGAAGTCCGGGTAATGAAAAACTGTTTTTT.

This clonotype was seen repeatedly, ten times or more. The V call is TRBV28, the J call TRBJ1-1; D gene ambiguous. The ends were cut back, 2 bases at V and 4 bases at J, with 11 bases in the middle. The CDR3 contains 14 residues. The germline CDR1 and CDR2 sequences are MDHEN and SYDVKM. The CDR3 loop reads CASSLKGLGTEAFF. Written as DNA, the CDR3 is TGTGCCAGCAGTTTAAAAGGACTTGGCACTGAAGCTTTCTTT.

DNA of the CDR3: TGCGCCAGCAGCTTGGCCGGCGAGGGGCTGGCGGGGGTCTACGAGCAGTACTTC. Encoded protein: CASSLAGEGLAGVYEQYF. This sequence joins TRBV5-1 and TRBJ2-7; 7 positions agree with TRBD2. Germline CDR1 SGHRS, CDR2 YFSETQ. After removal of 0 bases from V and 3 bases from J, the junction contained 15 bases not matched to a gene. The CDR3 is 18 amino acids.

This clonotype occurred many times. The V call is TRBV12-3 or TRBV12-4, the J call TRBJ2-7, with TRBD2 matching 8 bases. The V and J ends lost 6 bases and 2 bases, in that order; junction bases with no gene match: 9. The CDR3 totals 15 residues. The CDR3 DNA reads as TGTGCCAGCAGATACCAACTAGCGGCCACCTACGAGCAGTACTTC. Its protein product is CASRYQLAATYEQYF.

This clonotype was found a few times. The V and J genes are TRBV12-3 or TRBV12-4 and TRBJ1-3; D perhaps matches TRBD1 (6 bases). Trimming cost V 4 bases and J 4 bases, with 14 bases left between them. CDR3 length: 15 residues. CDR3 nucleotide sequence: TGTGCCAGCAGTTCCACAGGGATCATCGGAAACACCATATATTTT. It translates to CASSSTGIIGNTIYF.

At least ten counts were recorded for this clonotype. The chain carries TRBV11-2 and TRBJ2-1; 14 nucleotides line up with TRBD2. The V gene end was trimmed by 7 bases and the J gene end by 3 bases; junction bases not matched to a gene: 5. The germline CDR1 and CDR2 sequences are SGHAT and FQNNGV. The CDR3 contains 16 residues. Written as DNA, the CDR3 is TGTGCCAGCACAGGGACTAGCGGGAGATACTACAATGAGCAGTTCTTC. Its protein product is CASTGTSGRYYNEQFF. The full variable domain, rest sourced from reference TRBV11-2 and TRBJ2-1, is EAGVAQSPRYKIIEKRQSVAFWCNPISGHATLYWYQQILGQGPKLLIQFQNNGVVDDSQLPKDRFSAERLKGVDSTLKIQPAKLEDSAVYLCASTGTSGRYYNEQFFGPGTRLTVL.

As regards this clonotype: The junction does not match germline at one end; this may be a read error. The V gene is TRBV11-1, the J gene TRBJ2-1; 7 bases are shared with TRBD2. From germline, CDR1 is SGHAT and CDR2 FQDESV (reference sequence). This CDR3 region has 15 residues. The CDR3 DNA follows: TGTGGCAGCAGCTTTGCTAGCGGCCAGTACAATGAGCAGTTCTTC. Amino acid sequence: CGSSFASGQYNEQFF.

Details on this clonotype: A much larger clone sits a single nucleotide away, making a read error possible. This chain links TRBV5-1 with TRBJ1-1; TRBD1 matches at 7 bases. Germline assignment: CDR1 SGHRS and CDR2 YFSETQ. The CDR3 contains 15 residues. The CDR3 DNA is TGCGCCAGCAGCTGGGGTCAGGGGGGAGGCACTGCAGCTTTCTTT. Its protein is CASSWGQGGGTAAFF.